The 9 T cell receptor beta chains presented below share a single source sample, sequenced in a study of blood T cell repertoires in COVID-19 (dated by TCRdb to the early 2020s). The library was obtained by the immunoSEQ multiplex PCR assay. The immuneACCESS repertoire file appears here via TCRdb, limited to in-frame rearrangements. These files lack a portion of the clones; in checked studies, under half of the deficit traces to unresolved V genes, and the cause of the others is not known. A total of 60,000 to 70,000 clones appear in this sample, approximately 83% of them only once. The top ten clonotypes cover around 3% of the sample. Sequencing was carried out using peripheral blood. The receptors were sampled from a man older than 75 with acute or convalescent COVID-19.

The rearrangement joins TRBV6-5 to TRBJ1-2; D perhaps matches TRBD1 (5 bases). The CDR3 loop spans 15 amino acids. V lost 11 bases and J lost 7, with 26 bases in between. Per germline, CDR1 MNHEY and CDR2 SVGAGI. The CDR3 loop reads CAVRSVDGHVGGYTF. The CDR3 DNA follows: TGTGCCGTCAGGTCAGTCGACGGACACGTTGGTGGCTACACCTTC.

CDR3 sequence (DNA): TGTGCCAGCAGTTACTCAGAACCTACCTCCTACGAGCAGTACTTC. Its protein product is CASSYSEPTSYEQYF. This chain uses TRBV6-6 with TRBJ2-7, with D uncertain. The length of the CDR3 is 15 residues. V was shortened by 0 bases and J by 0 bases, with 9 bases between the two germline ends. Germline V gene data show CDR1 as MNHNY and CDR2 as SVGAGI (reference sequence).

This clone was observed a few times. The chain links TRBV24-1 to TRBJ1-1; D is possibly TRBD1 (5 bases). V lost 2 bases and J lost 6, with 18 bases in between. Germline CDR1 is KGHDR and CDR2 is SFDVKD. The CDR3 loop spans 16 amino acids. CDR3 DNA sequence: TGTGCCACCAGTGATTCCGGGACCTCCGGGAGGGCTGAAGCTTTCTTT. Translation: CATSDSGTSGRAEAFF.

The gene calls are TRBV6-5 and TRBJ1-5; D is uncertain. Germline lookup yields CDR1 MNHEY and CDR2 SVGAGI. V shed 7 bases and J shed 0 bases, with 7 bases lying between them. The CDR3 is 13 residues long. CDR3 loop: CASTTVSNQPQHF. CDR3 sequence (DNA): TGTGCCAGCACAACGGTTAGCAATCAGCCCCAGCATTTT.

This clone has just a few counts. The chain links TRBV24-1 to TRBJ2-1, with a weak D call TRBD1 (6 bases). The CDR3 loop spans 17 amino acids. Deletions cut 1 base from V and 5 bases from J, with 17 bases between. Germline CDR1 and CDR2: KGHDR and SFDVKD. The CDR3 loop reads CATSDLRAGRGNNEQFF. The CDR3, as DNA: TGTGCCACCAGTGATTTACGGGCTGGCAGGGGTAACAATGAGCAGTTCTTC.

This clone has just a few counts. This sequence joins TRBV6-5 and TRBJ1-5; a weak D match, TRBD1 (6 bases). Trimming shortened V by 6 bases and J by 2 bases, and 8 bases separated the two germline ends. The germline CDR1 and CDR2 sequences are MNHEY and SVGAGI. CDR3 length: 13 amino acids. Written as DNA, the CDR3 is TGTGCCAGCAGAAGGACAGGCAATCAGCCCCAGCATTTT. Protein product: CASRRTGNQPQHF.

The genes are TRBV7-2 and TRBJ2-3; TRBD2 aligns across 10 bases. Germline V lookup: CDR1 SGHTA, CDR2 FQGNSA. CDR3 length equals 16 residues. V was pared by 1 base and J by 4 bases, with 5 bases of the junction left unmatched. CDR3 sequence (DNA): TGTGCCAGCAGCTTAGGATATAGCGGGAGGTCAGATACGCAGTATTTT. This translates into CASSLGYSGRSDTQYF.

Only one count was recorded for this clone. The chain employs TRBV19 and TRBJ1-2, with 8 positions matching TRBD1. The CDR3 spans 14 residues. Germline CDR1 is LNHDA and CDR2 is SQIVND (reference sequence). V trimming: 5 bases; J trimming: 4 bases; junction bases outside the gene matches: 6. The CDR3 is CASSADREFYGYTF. DNA for the CDR3: TGTGCCAGTAGTGCGGACAGGGAGTTCTATGGCTACACCTTC.

The V call is TRBV29-1, the J call TRBJ1-2; no definite D call. CDR3 length: 15 amino acids. CDR1 is SQVTM, CDR2 ANQGSEA, per germline. Trimming took 3 bases from V and 1 from J, leaving 15 bases between them. In DNA form, the CDR3 reads TGCAGCGTTGATGCCCCCGGGAGGCTTAACTATGGCTACACCTTC. Its translation is CSVDAPGRLNYGYTF.